These 22 T cell receptor beta chains were sequenced from one sample in a study of T-cell memory formation after mild COVID-19. TCRdb itself ran the 5' RACE reads through MiXCR, one entry per CDR3 protein. This table has just over 300,000 distinct CDR3 sequences, just under 20% appearing once. Sequenced: PBMCs or a T cell subset sorted from them (not recorded which). These receptors came from a man between 18 and 35 years old who had mild COVID-19 (a few samples of this study predate the infection). Cell type and time point are not known.

The chain employs TRBV7-9 and TRBJ1-1, with D possibly matching TRBD1 (6 bases). Trimming removed 9 bases from V and 0 bases from J, with 14 bases in between. The CDR3 extends over 14 amino acids. Germline CDR1 and CDR2: SEHNR and FQNEAQ (reference sequence). Here the CDR3 reads CASLIAGVNTEAFF. Here the CDR3 DNA reads TGTGCCAGTCTCATCGCAGGGGTGAACACTGAAGCTTTCTTT.

This clonotype was picked up a small number of times. This chain joins TRBV21-1 and TRBJ1-5; TRBD1 reflects the table's D call only, with no check against the DNA. TRBV21-1 is designated a pseudogene. There are 18 residues in the CDR3. The CDR3 nucleotides are TGTGCCAGCAGCAAAGTTAGCCCCAGTCTATATAGCAATCAGCCCCAGCATTTT. This translates into CASSKVSPSLYSNQPQHF.

This sequence joins TRBV4-3 and TRBJ1-2, with D possibly TRBD1 on 5 matching bases. Germline V CDR1 and CDR2: LGHNA, YSLEER. The V end was cut by 5 bases, the J end by 4 bases, with 14 bases between. The CDR3 runs to 14 residues. The CDR3 DNA follows: TGCGCCAGCAGCGGCTGGGGCGCGGGCTATGGCTACACCTTC. Translating gives CASSGWGAGYGYTF.

The rearrangement links TRBV12-3 or TRBV12-4 to TRBJ1-1; D remains ambiguous. V was pared by 4 bases and J by 1 base, with 10 bases between. The CDR3 is made up of 14 amino acids. CDR3 in amino acids: CASSSWAGNTEAFF. The CDR3 nucleotides are TGTGCCAGCAGTTCATGGGCAGGGAACACTGAAGCTTTCTTT.

The chain combines TRBV24-1 with TRBJ2-1; D tentatively fits TRBD1 or TRBD2 (5 bases each). Per the germline V gene, CDR1 is KGHDR and CDR2 is SFDVKD. The CDR3 spans 16 residues. The V and J ends lost 5 bases and 2 bases respectively, with 15 bases between them. The CDR3 nucleotides read TGTGCCACCAGTGGAGCCGGGGCGAGGCCCTACAATGAGCAGTTCTTC. Protein sequence: CATSGAGARPYNEQFF.

This clonotype was detected a few times. The chain carries TRBV6-5 and TRBJ1-6; possible D gene TRBD1, 5 bases. Germline V lookup: CDR1 MNHEY, CDR2 SVGAGI. Trimming took 1 base from V and 8 from J, leaving 9 bases between them. The CDR3 has 14 residues. CDR3 residues: CASSYWGEDSPLHF. CDR3 sequence (DNA): TGTGCCAGCAGTTACTGGGGGGAAGATTCACCCCTCCACTTT.

The V and J genes are TRBV20-1 and TRBJ2-5; D call uncertain. CDR3 length equals 14 residues. V lost 0 bases, J lost 5 bases, and 13 bases lay in between. From germline, CDR1 is DFQATT and CDR2 SNEGSKA (reference sequence). CDR3 bases: TGCAGTGCTAGAGATCTTTCGCTAGGGGAGACCCAGTACTTC. Its protein product is CSARDLSLGETQYF.

The chain recombines TRBV28 with TRBJ2-5, with TRBD2 as a possible D gene (5 bases). Germline CDR1 reads MDHEN; CDR2 reads SYDVKM. V dropped 0 bases and J dropped 5 bases, with 7 bases sitting between them. The CDR3 is 13 amino acids. The CDR3 spells CASSLWAGETQYF. As DNA, the CDR3 is TGTGCCAGCAGTTTATGGGCGGGCGAGACCCAGTACTTC. The variable domain in full, completed from reference TRBV28 and TRBJ2-5, reads DVKVTQSSRYLVKRTGEKVFLECVQDMDHENMFWYRQDPGLGLRLIYFSYDVKMKEKGDIPEGYSVSREKKERFSLILESASTNQTSMYLCASSLWAGETQYFGPGTRLLVL.

This clonotype has just a few counts. The genes are TRBV2 and TRBJ2-7, with TRBD1 matching 8 bases. The CDR3 runs to 16 residues. Germline trimming cut 4 bases from V and 1 base from J; bases unmatched to any gene: 9. Germline V gives CDR1 SNHLY, CDR2 FYNNEI. The DNA for the CDR3 is TGTGCCAGCAGTGCTTTAAGGACAGGGATGTCCTACGAGCAGTACGTC. Amino acids: CASSALRTGMSYEQYV.

This clonotype was observed a few times. This rearrangement joins TRBV7-2 to TRBJ2-3; D ambiguous. The CDR3 consists of 13 residues. The germline CDR1 and CDR2 sequences are SGHTA and FQGNSA. Trimming removed 6 bases at V and 6 bases at J, with 13 bases between. The CDR3 DNA follows: TGTGCCAGCAGTAAGAACCGTGACGATACGCAGTATTTT. Translated: CASSKNRDDTQYF. Drawing the rest from reference TRBV7-2 and TRBJ2-3, the complete variable domain is GAGVSQSPSNKVTEKGKDVELRCDPISGHTALYWYRQSLGQGLEFLIYFQGNSAPDKSGLPSDRFSAERTGGSVSTLTIQRTQQEDSAVYLCASSKNRDDTQYFGPGTRLTVL.

This rearrangement joins TRBV18 to TRBJ2-3; possible D gene TRBD1, 5 bases. The CDR3 loop spans 16 amino acids. The germline V and J ends were trimmed by 3 bases and 0 bases, with 13 bases remaining between them. CDR1 is KGHSH and CDR2 is LQKENI in the germline V gene. As DNA, the CDR3 is TGTGCCAGCTCACCCGACAGTCGAACTAGCACAGATACGCAGTATTTT. This gives the protein CASSPDSRTSTDTQYF.

This clonotype was seen a few times. The chain couples TRBV6-2 or TRBV6-3 to TRBJ2-4, with 9 bases that match TRBD1. J lost 7 bases, V lost 6 bases, and 10 bases had no gene match. CDR3 length: 15 residues. The germline V gene has CDR1 MNHEY and CDR2 SVGEGT. The DNA for the CDR3 is TGTGCCAGCAGCGGCCTCGGACAGGGGAGGAACATTCAGTACTTC. Protein product: CASSGLGQGRNIQYF.

The chain carries TRBV20-1 and TRBJ1-1, with a possible D match to TRBD1 (6 bases). Per the germline V gene, CDR1 is DFQATT and CDR2 is SNEGSKA (reference sequence). CDR3 length: 15 residues. The CDR3 sequence: CSPENFRDTNTEAFF. For the CDR3, the DNA is TGCAGCCCAGAGAACTTCCGGGACACGAACACTGAAGCTTTCTTT.

This clonotype was detected only a few times. The J gene is TRBJ2-5, the V gene TRBV5-4; TRBD2 is a possible D gene (6 bases). The germline V and J ends were trimmed by 4 bases and 4 bases, with 20 bases remaining between them. The CDR3 extends over 16 amino acids. The V gene's germline CDR1 is SGHNT and CDR2 YYREEE (reference sequence). CDR3 DNA: TGTGCCAGCAGCCCCCAGGTTCGGGGGAGAGGAGAGACCCAGTACTTC. It yields the protein CASSPQVRGRGETQYF.

V is TRBV11-2 and J is TRBJ2-7; the match to TRBD1 covers 10 bases. With 4 bases clipped from V and 5 bases from J, the junction kept 5 bases outside the gene matches. Looked up from germline, CDR1 is SGHAT and CDR2 is FQNNGV. The CDR3 spans 14 residues. The CDR3 DNA follows: TGTGCCAGCAGCTCGACAGGGGGCTCGAACGAGCAGTACTTC. As protein: CASSSTGGSNEQYF.

V gene TRBV9 combines with J gene TRBJ2-7; D gene ambiguous. V lost 0 bases and J 2 bases, leaving 9 bases between the germline ends. The CDR3 consists of 14 residues. Looked up from germline, CDR1 is SGDLS and CDR2 is YYNGEE. The CDR3 sequence is CASSVGQIPYEQYF. The CDR3 coding sequence is TGTGCCAGCAGCGTAGGGCAGATCCCCTACGAGCAGTACTTC.

The rearrangement joins TRBV24-1 to TRBJ2-3; 9 bases are a match to TRBD2. The V segment lost 3 bases and the J segment 4 bases; nucleotides outside the gene matches: 7. The CDR3 consists of 16 residues. From germline, CDR1 is KGHDR and CDR2 SFDVKD. This CDR3 is CATSDPTSGHPDTQYF. CDR3 nucleotides: TGTGCCACCAGTGATCCAACTAGCGGGCACCCAGATACGCAGTATTTT.

The V and J genes are TRBV11-2 and TRBJ1-1, with D unresolved. The length of the CDR3 is 14 residues. Germline CDR1 is SGHAT and CDR2 is FQNNGV. V lost 0 bases and J lost 4, with 9 bases in between. CDR3 residues: CASSLDMTFTEAFF. DNA of the CDR3: TGTGCCAGCAGCTTAGATATGACTTTCACTGAAGCTTTCTTT.

J is TRBJ2-2 and V is TRBV20-1, with D possibly being TRBD2 (6 bases). Germline values: CDR1 DFQATT, CDR2 SNEGSKA (reference sequence). Trimming removed 3 bases from V and 5 bases from J, with 10 bases in between. The length of the CDR3 is 13 residues. CDR3 bases: TGCAGTGCTAGCCACGGGACTACCGGGGAGCTGTTTTTT. Translating it yields CSASHGTTGELFF.

This chain joins TRBV29-1 and TRBJ1-4; perhaps TRBD1 as D (5 bases). CDR3 length: 11 residues. Trimming removed 6 bases at V and 13 bases at J, with 15 bases between. In germline, CDR1 is SQVTM, CDR2 ANQGSEA. As DNA, the CDR3 is TGCAGCGTCCAAAGGGGTCGGGGACTGTTTTTT. It yields the protein CSVQRGRGLFF. The full variable domain, rest sourced from reference TRBV29-1 and TRBJ1-4, is SAVISQKPSRDICQRGTSLTIQCQVDSQVTMMFWYRQQPGQSLTLIATANQGSEATYESGFVIDKFPISRPNLTFSTLTVSNMSPEDSSIYLCSVQRGRGLFFGSGTQLSVL.

The chain couples TRBV20-1 to TRBJ2-4; possible D gene TRBD2, 5 bases. Trimming pared 6 bases from V and 3 bases from J, leaving 18 bases between. The CDR3 covers 15 residues. Germline V gene sequence: CDR1 DFQATT, CDR2 SNEGSKA (reference sequence). In DNA, the CDR3 is TGCAGTGCGGGAGAACAGAGTATGATCAAAAACATTCAGTACTTC. Its protein product is CSAGEQSMIKNIQYF.

The chain is built from TRBV4-3 and TRBJ2-7, with 8 bases that match TRBD1. The CDR3 sequence is 16 residues long. J was trimmed by 6 bases and V by 0 bases; bases with no gene match: 10. CDR1 LGHNA and CDR2 YSLEER come from the germline V gene. This CDR3 reads CASSQETTGVFGEQYF. The CDR3 bases are TGCGCCAGCAGCCAAGAAACGACAGGGGTCTTTGGCGAGCAGTACTTC.